This TCR beta chain was documented in a study of blood T cell repertoires in COVID-19. Study overall: The United States, Italy and Spain provided the acute and convalescent COVID-19 samples. Sources were T cells, B-cell-depleted T cells, or PBMCs; the material itself was cDNA or gDNA.

Clones were sequenced by immunoSEQ multiplex PCR, and TCRdb holds only the in-frame ones, with some missing. Altogether roughly 250,000 clones are present, 80% to 90% being singletons, with the ten largest covering approximately 4%. CDR3 length: 14 amino acids. Trimming took 7 bases from V and 8 from J, leaving 18 bases between them. The V gene's germline CDR1 is SGHDT and CDR2 YYEEEE. The rearrangement joins TRBV5-6 to TRBJ1-4; weak D call: TRBD1 (6 bases). This sequence was found in a middle-aged woman who had been exposed to COVID-19. The sequenced material came from PBMCs or T cells enriched from blood (not recorded which). In DNA, the CDR3 is TGTGCCAGCGAACGGAGGGGGGGTGCCGAAAAACTGTTTTTT. Its protein product is CASERRGGAEKLFF.